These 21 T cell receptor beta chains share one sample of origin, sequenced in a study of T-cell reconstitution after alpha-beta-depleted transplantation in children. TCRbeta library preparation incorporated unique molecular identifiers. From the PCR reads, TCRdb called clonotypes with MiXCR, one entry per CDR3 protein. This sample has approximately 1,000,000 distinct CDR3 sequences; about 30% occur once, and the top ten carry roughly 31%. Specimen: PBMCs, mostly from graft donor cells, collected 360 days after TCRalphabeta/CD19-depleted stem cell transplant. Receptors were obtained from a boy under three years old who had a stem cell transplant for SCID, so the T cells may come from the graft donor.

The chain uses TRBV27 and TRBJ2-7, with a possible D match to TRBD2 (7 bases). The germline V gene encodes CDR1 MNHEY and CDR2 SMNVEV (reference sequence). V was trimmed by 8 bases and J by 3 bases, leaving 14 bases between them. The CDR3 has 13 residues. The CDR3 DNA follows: TGTGCCAGCCGCCGCGGGGGCAACTACGAGCAGTACTTC. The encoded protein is CASRRGGNYEQYF.

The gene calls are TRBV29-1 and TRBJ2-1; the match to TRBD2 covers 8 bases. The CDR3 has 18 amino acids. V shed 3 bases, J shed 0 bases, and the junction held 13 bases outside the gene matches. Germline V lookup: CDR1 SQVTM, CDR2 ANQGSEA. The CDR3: CSVEVPRGGQPSYNEQFF. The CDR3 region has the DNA TGCAGCGTTGAGGTACCACGCGGGGGGCAACCCTCCTACAATGAGCAGTTCTTC.

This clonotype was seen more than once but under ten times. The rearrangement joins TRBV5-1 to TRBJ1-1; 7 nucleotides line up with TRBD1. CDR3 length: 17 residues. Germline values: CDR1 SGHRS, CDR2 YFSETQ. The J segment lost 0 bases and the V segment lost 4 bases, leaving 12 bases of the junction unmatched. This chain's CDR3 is CASSATGRPLLNTEAFF. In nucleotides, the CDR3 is TGCGCCAGCAGCGCGACAGGGCGTCCCTTGTTGAACACTGAAGCTTTCTTT.

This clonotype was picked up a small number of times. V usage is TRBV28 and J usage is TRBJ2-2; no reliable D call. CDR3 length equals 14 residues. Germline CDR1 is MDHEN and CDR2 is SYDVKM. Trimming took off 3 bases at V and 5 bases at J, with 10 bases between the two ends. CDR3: CASSFLSWTGELFF. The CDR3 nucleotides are TGTGCCAGCAGTTTTCTATCTTGGACCGGGGAGCTGTTTTTT.

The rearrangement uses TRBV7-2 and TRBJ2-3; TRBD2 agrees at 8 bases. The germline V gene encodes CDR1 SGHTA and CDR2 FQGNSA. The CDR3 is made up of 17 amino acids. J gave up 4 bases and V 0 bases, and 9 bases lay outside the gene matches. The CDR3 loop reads CASSLARRGGGADTQYF. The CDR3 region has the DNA TGTGCCAGCAGCTTAGCGCGCCGGGGGGGCGGCGCAGATACGCAGTATTTT.

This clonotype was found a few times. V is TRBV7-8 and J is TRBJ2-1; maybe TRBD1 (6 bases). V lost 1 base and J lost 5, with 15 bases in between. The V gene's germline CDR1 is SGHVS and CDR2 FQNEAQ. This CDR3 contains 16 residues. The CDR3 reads CASSLDPQGNHNEQFF. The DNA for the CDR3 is TGTGCCAGCAGCTTAGATCCCCAGGGGAACCACAATGAGCAGTTCTTC.

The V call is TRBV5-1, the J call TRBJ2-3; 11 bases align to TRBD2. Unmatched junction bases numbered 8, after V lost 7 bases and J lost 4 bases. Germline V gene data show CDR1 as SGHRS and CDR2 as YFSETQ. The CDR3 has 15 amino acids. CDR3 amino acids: CASSIAGGPADTQYF. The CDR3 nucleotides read TGCGCCAGCTCTATAGCGGGGGGGCCCGCAGATACGCAGTATTTT.

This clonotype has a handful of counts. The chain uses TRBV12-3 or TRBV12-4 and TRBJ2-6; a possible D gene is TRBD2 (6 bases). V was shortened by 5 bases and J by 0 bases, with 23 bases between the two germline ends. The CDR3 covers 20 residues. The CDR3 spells CASSRRTAGTDNSGANVLTF. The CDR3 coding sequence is TGTGCCAGCAGTCGTAGAACCGCCGGGACTGACAACTCTGGGGCCAACGTCCTGACTTTC.

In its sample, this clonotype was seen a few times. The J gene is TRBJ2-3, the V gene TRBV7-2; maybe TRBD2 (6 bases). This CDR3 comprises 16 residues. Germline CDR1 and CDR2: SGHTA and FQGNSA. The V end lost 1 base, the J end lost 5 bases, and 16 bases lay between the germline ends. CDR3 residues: CASSLEIGRRGDTQYF. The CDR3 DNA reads TGTGCCAGCAGCTTAGAGATAGGGCGGAGGGGAGATACGCAGTATTTT.

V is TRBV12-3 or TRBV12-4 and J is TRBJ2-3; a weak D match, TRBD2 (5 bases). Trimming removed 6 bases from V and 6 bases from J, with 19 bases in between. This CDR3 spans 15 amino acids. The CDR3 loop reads CASSERTVLKDTQYF. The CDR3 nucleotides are TGTGCCAGCAGCGAACGGACTGTACTCAAGGATACGCAGTATTTT.

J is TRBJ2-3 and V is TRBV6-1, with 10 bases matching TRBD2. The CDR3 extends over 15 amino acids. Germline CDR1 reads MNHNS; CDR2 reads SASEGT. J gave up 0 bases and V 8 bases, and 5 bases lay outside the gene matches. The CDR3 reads CASGASGGSTDTQYF. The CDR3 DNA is TGTGCCAGCGGGGCTAGCGGGGGAAGCACAGATACGCAGTATTTT.

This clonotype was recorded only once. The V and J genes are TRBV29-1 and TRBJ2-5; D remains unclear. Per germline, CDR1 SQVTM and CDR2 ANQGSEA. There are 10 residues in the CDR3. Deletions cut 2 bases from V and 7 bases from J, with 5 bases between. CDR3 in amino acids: CSVEKGTQYF. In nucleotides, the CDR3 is TGCAGCGTTGAAAAGGGGACCCAGTACTTC.

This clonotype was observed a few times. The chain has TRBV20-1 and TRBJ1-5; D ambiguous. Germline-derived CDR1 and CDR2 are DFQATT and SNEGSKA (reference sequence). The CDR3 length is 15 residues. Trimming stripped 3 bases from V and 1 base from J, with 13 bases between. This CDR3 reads CSASLSPGSNQPQHF. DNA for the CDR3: TGCAGTGCTAGTCTGTCTCCTGGCAGCAATCAGCCCCAGCATTTT.

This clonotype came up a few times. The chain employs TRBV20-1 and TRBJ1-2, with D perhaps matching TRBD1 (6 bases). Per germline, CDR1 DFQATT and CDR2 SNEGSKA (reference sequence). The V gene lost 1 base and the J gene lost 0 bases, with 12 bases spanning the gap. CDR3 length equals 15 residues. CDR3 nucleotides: TGCAGTGCTAGAGGCAAGGGACATCCTAACTATGGCTACACCTTC. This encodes CSARGKGHPNYGYTF.

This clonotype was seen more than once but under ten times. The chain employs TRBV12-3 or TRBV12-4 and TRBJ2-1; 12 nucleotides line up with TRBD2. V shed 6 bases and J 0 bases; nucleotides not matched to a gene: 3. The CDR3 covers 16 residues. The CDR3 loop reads CASRTLAGGSYNEQFF. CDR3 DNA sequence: TGTGCCAGCAGGACACTAGCGGGGGGCTCCTACAATGAGCAGTTCTTC.

CDR3: CASSQVPGGANVLTF. The CDR3 DNA is TGCGCCAGCAGCCAAGTCCCGGGAGGGGCCAACGTCCTGACTTTC. V and J are TRBV4-1 and TRBJ2-6, with D possibly being TRBD2 (5 bases). This CDR3 spans 15 amino acids. Germline V gene data show CDR1 as MGHRA and CDR2 as YSYEKL. V lost 1 base and J 4 bases, leaving 8 bases between the germline ends.

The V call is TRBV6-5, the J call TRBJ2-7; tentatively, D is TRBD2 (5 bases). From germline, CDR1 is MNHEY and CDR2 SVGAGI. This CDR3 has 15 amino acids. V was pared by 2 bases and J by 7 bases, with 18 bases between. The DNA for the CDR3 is TGTGCCAGCAGTTACCTCGGCCCAACCGGGGAGGAGCAGTACTTC. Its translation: CASSYLGPTGEEQYF.

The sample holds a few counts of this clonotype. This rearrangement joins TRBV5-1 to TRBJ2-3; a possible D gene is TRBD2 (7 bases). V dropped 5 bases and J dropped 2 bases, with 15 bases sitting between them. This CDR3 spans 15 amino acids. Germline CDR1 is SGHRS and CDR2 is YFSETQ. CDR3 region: CASRWGGLPTDTQYF. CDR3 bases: TGCGCCAGCAGATGGGGGGGCCTACCCACAGATACGCAGTATTTT.

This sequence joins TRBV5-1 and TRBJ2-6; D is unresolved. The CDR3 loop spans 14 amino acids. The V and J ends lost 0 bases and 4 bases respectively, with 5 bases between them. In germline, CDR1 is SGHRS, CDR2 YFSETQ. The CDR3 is CASSLVPGANVLTF. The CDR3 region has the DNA TGCGCCAGCAGCTTGGTGCCGGGGGCCAACGTCCTGACTTTC. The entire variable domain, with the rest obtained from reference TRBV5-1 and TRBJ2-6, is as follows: KAGVTQTPRYLIKTRGQQVTLSCSPISGHRSVSWYQQTPGQGLQFLFEYFSETQRNKGNFPGRFSGRQFSNSRSEMNVSTLELGDSALYLCASSLVPGANVLTFGAGSRLTVL.

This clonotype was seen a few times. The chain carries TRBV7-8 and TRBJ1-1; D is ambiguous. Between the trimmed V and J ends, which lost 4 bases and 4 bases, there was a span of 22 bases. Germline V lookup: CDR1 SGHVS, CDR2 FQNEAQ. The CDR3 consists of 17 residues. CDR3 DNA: TGTGCCAGCAGCTCAGAATGGGGTCCTGATTTTACCACTGAAGCTTTCTTT. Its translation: CASSSEWGPDFTTEAFF.

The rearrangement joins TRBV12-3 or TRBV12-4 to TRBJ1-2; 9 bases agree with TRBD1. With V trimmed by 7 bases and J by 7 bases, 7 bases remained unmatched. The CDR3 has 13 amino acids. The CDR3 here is CASTPGQGSGYTF. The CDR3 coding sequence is TGTGCCAGCACTCCGGGACAGGGAAGTGGCTACACCTTC.